This T cell receptor beta chain emerged from a study of shared clonotypes between healthy human individuals. The CDR3 length is 17 residues. CDR1 and CDR2 from the germline V gene are MNHEY and SMNVEV (reference sequence). The V gene lost 4 bases and the J gene lost 1 base, with 19 bases spanning the gap. Some clones are missing from TCRdb's copy, which holds only in-frame ones; the method was immunoSEQ multiplex PCR. This table holds about 1 million clones, about 75% found once. In this sample, this clone turned up a few times. The sequence derives from a man younger than 30 in good health. The chain recombines TRBV27 with TRBJ1-2, with TRBD1 as a possible D gene (5 bases). The sample taken for sequencing was memory CD4+ T cells sorted from blood. As for subset: CD45RA-negative fraction. The CDR3 region has the DNA TGTGCCAGCAGTTCTTACGAGGGGCGCATCCTTAACTATGGCTACACCTTC. This translates into CASSSYEGRILNYGYTF.